Here is one T cell receptor (beta chain) with its context. Antigen specificity is unknown. These data originate in a study of shared clonotypes between healthy human individuals. Across the study: A donor's plate count was three for CD4 naive and three for CD4 memory; CD8 naive had two and CD8 memory one. General study results and limits: Sampling used blood alone; tissue repertoires probably differ. The study generally estimated greater richness for naive than memory subsets.

Naive CD8 cells were CD45RO-negative, positively selected for CCR7, excluding terminally differentiated effector memory CD45RA+ cells. This table comes from immunoSEQ multiplex PCR, and its TCRdb copy is limited to in-frame clones, with some not included. This sample carries around 2,000,000 clones, approximately 94% of them seen once, and the ten largest clones take over 1.5%. Germline CDR1 is LNHDA and CDR2 is SQIVND (reference sequence). The CDR3 runs to 17 residues. J was trimmed by 2 bases and V by 1 base; bases with no gene match: 8. This chain joins TRBV19 and TRBJ1-5, with TRBD1 matching 7 bases. The source material was naive CD8+ T cells from PBMCs. The TCR comes from a young man in good health. Some clones in this sample may be carry-over from other donors' samples. In DNA, the CDR3 is TGTGCCAGTAGTATAGGTTATCGGCAGGGGGGCAATCAGCCCCAGCATTTT. Amino acids: CASSIGYRQGGNQPQHF.